This T cell receptor beta chain was observed in a study of T cell changes during pregnancy in multiple sclerosis. CDR1 is SGHRS, CDR2 YFSETQ, per germline. V gave up 5 bases and J gave up 0 bases, with 17 bases separating them. The CDR3 consists of 16 residues. Sequencing was performed with immunoSEQ multiplex PCR; in TCRdb, only in-frame clones are kept and a portion is missing. The data show approximately 80,000 clones, 94% seen once. The sequence came from a female donor in good health, enrolled as a control in a pregnancy study. The sequencing used peripheral blood, collected in the second trimester of pregnancy. V gene TRBV5-1 combines with J gene TRBJ1-1, with D perhaps TRBD1 (5 bases). The CDR3 DNA reads as TGCGCCAGCAGGTCCCTCCAGGGTGGGATGAACACTGAAGCTTTCTTT. Translated, it gives CASRSLQGGMNTEAFF.